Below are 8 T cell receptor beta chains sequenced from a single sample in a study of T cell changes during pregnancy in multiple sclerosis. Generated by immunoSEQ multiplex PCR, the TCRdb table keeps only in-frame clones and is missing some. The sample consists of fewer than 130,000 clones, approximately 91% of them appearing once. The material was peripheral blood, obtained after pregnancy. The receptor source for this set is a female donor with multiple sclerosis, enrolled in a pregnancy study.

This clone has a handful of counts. CDR3 sequence: CARGGIYGYTF. For the CDR3, the DNA is TGTGCCAGGGGGGGGATTTATGGCTACACCTTC. The rearrangement links TRBV7-9 to TRBJ1-2; the D gene is possibly TRBD1 (5 bases). The CDR3 consists of 11 residues. Germline V CDR1 and CDR2: SEHNR, FQNEAQ (reference sequence). Trimming left V 9 bases short and J 5 bases short, with 10 bases between.

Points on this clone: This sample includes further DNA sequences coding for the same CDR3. The CDR3 is CASSQTGSSGNTIYF. In nucleotides, the CDR3 is TGCGCCAGCAGCCAAACGGGGTCCTCTGGAAACACCATATATTTT. The V and J genes are TRBV4-1 and TRBJ1-3; D remains unclear. The CDR3 contains 15 residues. Between the trimmed V and J ends, which lost 2 bases and 0 bases, there was a span of 8 bases. The germline V gene has CDR1 MGHRA and CDR2 YSYEKL.

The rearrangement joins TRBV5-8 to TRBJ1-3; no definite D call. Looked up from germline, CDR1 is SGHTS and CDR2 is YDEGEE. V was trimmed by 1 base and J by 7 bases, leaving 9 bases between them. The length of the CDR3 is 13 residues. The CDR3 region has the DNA TGTGCCAGCAGCTTGTCCCTCCCGAACACCATATATTTT. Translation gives CASSLSLPNTIYF.

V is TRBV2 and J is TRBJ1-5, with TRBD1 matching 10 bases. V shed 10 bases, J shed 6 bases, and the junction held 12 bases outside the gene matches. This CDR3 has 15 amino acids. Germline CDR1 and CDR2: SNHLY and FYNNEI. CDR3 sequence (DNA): TGTGCCACCACCTTGGACAGGGGGAGTGGTCAGCCCCAGCATTTT. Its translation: CATTLDRGSGQPQHF.

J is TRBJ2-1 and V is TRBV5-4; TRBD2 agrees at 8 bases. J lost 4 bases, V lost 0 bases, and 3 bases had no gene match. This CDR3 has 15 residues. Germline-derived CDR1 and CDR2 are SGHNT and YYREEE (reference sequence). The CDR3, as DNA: TGTGCCAGCAGCTTGGTGGGCGGGGGGTACAATGAGCAGTTCTTC. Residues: CASSLVGGGYNEQFF.

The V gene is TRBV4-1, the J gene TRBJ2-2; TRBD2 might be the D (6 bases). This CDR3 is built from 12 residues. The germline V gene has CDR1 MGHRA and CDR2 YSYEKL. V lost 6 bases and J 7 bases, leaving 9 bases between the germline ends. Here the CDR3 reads CASRLGGGELFF. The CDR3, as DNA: TGCGCCAGCAGGTTGGGGGGCGGGGAGCTGTTTTTT.

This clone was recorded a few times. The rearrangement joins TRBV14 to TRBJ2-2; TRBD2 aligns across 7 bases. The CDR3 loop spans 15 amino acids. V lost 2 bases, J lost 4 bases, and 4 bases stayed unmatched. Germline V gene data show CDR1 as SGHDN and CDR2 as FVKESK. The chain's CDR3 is CASSQQLASTGELFF. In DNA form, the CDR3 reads TGTGCCAGCAGCCAACAACTAGCGAGCACCGGGGAGCTGTTTTTT.

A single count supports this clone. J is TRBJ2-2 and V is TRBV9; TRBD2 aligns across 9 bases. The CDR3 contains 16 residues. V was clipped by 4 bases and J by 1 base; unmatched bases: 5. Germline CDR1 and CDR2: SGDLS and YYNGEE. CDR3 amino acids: CASSTQLAGNTGELFF. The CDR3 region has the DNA TGTGCCAGCAGCACCCAACTAGCGGGGAACACCGGGGAGCTGTTTTTT.